This paragraph covers one T cell receptor (beta chain) sequence. What it binds is not known. The sample is drawn from a study of cytomegalovirus exposure and HLA in healthy donors. For the study at large: Early on, a data release was issued that held roughly 84 million unique TCRs from HLA-typed donors. The study, taken as a whole, reports: The authors confirmed in vitro that a few CMV-associated chains were specific for CMV antigens. Cytomegalovirus association was listed for approximately 160 TCR beta chains.

V lost 8 bases and J lost 3, with 17 bases in between. Germline V gene lookup returns CDR1 SNHLY and CDR2 FYNNEI. The CDR3 is 15 residues long. The primer mix had 60 Vbeta and 13 Jbeta primers. Method: immunoSEQ multiplex PCR; TCRdb's copy keeps in-frame clones and lacks some. The sample yields approximately 100,000 clones, 65% seen once. Specimen: PBMCs. The genes are TRBV2 and TRBJ1-5; D is ambiguous. The sequence was obtained from a young man in good health and CMV-seropositive. CDR3 protein: CASSGGGGNNQPQHF. CDR3 DNA: TGTGCCAGCTCAGGTGGCGGAGGGAACAATCAGCCCCAGCATTTT.